What follows are 16 T cell receptor beta chains derived from one specimen sequenced in a study of preoperative IRX-2 immunotherapy in early breast cancer. The table came from immunoSEQ multiplex PCR; TCRdb's copy has only in-frame clones and leaves some out. The table includes roughly 5,300 clones, approximately 71% detected once. The treatment here: preoperative locoregional IRX-2 cytokine immunotherapy. The sequencing here drew on tumor tissue, taken before IRX-2 immunotherapy. These receptors were collected from a human donor with breast cancer.

The rearrangement uses TRBV28 and TRBJ2-7; weak D call: TRBD2 (6 bases). Germline CDR1 and CDR2: MDHEN and SYDVKM. The CDR3 consists of 14 residues. Trimming took 4 bases from V and 7 from J, leaving 17 bases between them. In DNA form, the CDR3 reads TGTGCCAGCAGTTCCCTGGAGGGCACGCGAGAGCAGTACTTC. Translation gives CASSSLEGTREQYF.

This clone was detected only once. V gene TRBV28 combines with J gene TRBJ1-2; 10 nucleotides line up with TRBD1. CDR3 size: 14 residues. CDR1 is MDHEN and CDR2 is SYDVKM in the germline V gene. After removal of 5 bases from V and 4 bases from J, the junction contained 4 bases not matched to a gene. The CDR3: CASSLTGGGYGYTF. The CDR3 DNA reads as TGTGCCAGCAGTCTGACAGGGGGCGGCTATGGCTACACCTTC.

This clone was found a few times. The chain combines TRBV11-3 with TRBJ2-3; the match to TRBD2 covers 7 bases. Germline-derived CDR1 and CDR2 are SGHNT and YENEEA. The length of the CDR3 is 16 residues. Germline trimming cut 2 bases from V and 0 bases from J; bases unmatched to any gene: 5. The CDR3 reads CASSLRRETSTDTQYF. CDR3 sequence (DNA): TGTGCCAGCAGCTTACGGCGGGAGACTAGCACAGATACGCAGTATTTT. Supplemented by reference TRBV11-3 and TRBJ2-3, the full variable domain reads EAGVVQSPRYKIIEKKQPVAFWCNPISGHNTLYWYLQNLGQGPELLIRYENEEAVDDSQLPKDRFSAERLKGVDSTLKIQPAELGDSAVYLCASSLRRETSTDTQYFGPGTRLTVL.

The chain carries TRBV25-1 and TRBJ2-7; 7 bases are shared with TRBD2. CDR3 size: 15 residues. The germline gives CDR1 MGHDK, CDR2 SYGVNS. V dropped 6 bases and J dropped 2; count of bases not matched to a gene: 10. This CDR3 reads CASSSTGTTAYEQYF. CDR3 nucleotides: TGTGCCAGCAGCAGCACCGGGACTACCGCCTACGAGCAGTACTTC.

This clone is medium-sized in the sample. This chain connects TRBV5-1 to TRBJ2-3; 7 bases are shared with TRBD1. CDR1 and CDR2 from the germline V gene are SGHRS and YFSETQ. The CDR3 consists of 15 residues. J was trimmed by 1 base and V by 4 bases; bases with no gene match: 6. CDR3 loop: CASSTTGQGTDTQYF. The CDR3 bases are TGCGCCAGCAGCACGACCGGACAGGGCACAGATACGCAGTATTTT.

The chain employs TRBV6-8 and TRBJ2-3; 7 bases map to TRBD2. The CDR3 totals 14 residues. Trimming took 7 bases from V and 3 from J; bases not matched to a gene: 7. CDR1 and CDR2 from the germline V gene are MNHGY and SAAAGT. In DNA, the CDR3 is TGTGCCAGCACCCCCGGCGGGGGAACAGATACGCAGTATTTT. This sequence encodes CASTPGGGTDTQYF.

The chain links TRBV19 to TRBJ1-1; 12 nucleotides line up with TRBD1. The trim removed 0 bases at V and 8 bases at J, leaving 4 bases unmatched. Germline V gives CDR1 LNHDA, CDR2 SQIVND (reference sequence). The CDR3 spans 15 residues. CDR3 DNA sequence: TGTGCCAGTAGTATAGATCTAGGGACAGGGGGCGAAGCTTTCTTT. Amino acid sequence: CASSIDLGTGGEAFF.

The chain couples TRBV10-2 to TRBJ2-6, with 9 bases matching TRBD1. Germline lookup yields CDR1 WSHSY and CDR2 SAAADI. The trim removed 8 bases at V and 1 base at J, leaving 6 bases unmatched. This CDR3 spans 16 amino acids. CDR3 loop: CASADRGASGANVLTF. Here the CDR3 DNA reads TGCGCCAGCGCGGACAGGGGTGCTTCTGGGGCCAACGTCCTGACTTTC.

The J gene is TRBJ1-2, the V gene TRBV6-8; D is ambiguous. The V and J ends lost 4 bases and 0 bases respectively, with 9 bases between them. This CDR3 has 14 amino acids. CDR1 and CDR2 from the germline V gene are MNHGY and SAAAGT. Here the CDR3 DNA reads TGTGCCAGCAGTTCCAGGAACCCTAACTATGGCTACACCTTC. This encodes CASSSRNPNYGYTF.

This clone was observed a few times. The chain is built from TRBV19 and TRBJ1-1; a possible D gene is TRBD1 (6 bases). Germline CDR1 LNHDA, CDR2 SQIVND (reference sequence). The V end was cut by 6 bases, the J end by 3 bases, with 11 bases between. This CDR3 region has 13 residues. This CDR3 is CASRWTEDTEAFF. The CDR3 bases are TGTGCCAGTAGATGGACAGAGGACACTGAAGCTTTCTTT.

V gene TRBV6-8 combines with J gene TRBJ1-5, with a possible D match to TRBD1 (5 bases). The length of the CDR3 is 15 residues. Germline values: CDR1 MNHGY, CDR2 SAAAGT. V gave up 3 bases and J gave up 4 bases, with 13 bases separating them. The DNA for the CDR3 is TGTGCCAGCAGTTATGGCTTTTCAGGGAATCAGCCCCAGCATTTT. Translating it yields CASSYGFSGNQPQHF.

The CDR3 loop reads CASLPRDRSLSGANVLTF. The CDR3 coding sequence is TGTGCCAGCCTACCCCGGGACAGGTCCCTTTCTGGGGCCAACGTCCTGACTTTC. V and J are TRBV6-8 and TRBJ2-6; TRBD1 aligns across 8 bases. J was trimmed by 1 base and V by 8 bases; bases with no gene match: 13. CDR1 is MNHGY, CDR2 SAAAGT, per germline. This CDR3 is built from 18 residues.

This chain joins TRBV6-8 and TRBJ2-1, with D perhaps matching TRBD1 (5 bases). CDR1 MNHGY and CDR2 SAAAGT come from the germline V gene. The CDR3 sequence is 15 residues long. V dropped 7 bases and J dropped 0 bases, with 13 bases sitting between them. CDR3 in DNA: TGTGCCAGCACCTTCCGACAGAGCTCCTACAATGAGCAGTTCTTC. This translates into CASTFRQSSYNEQFF.

V and J are TRBV15 and TRBJ2-3; a weak D match, TRBD1 (5 bases). The CDR3 runs to 14 residues. V shed 4 bases and J shed 2 bases, with 10 bases lying between them. From germline, CDR1 is LNHNV and CDR2 YYDKDF (reference sequence). The CDR3 spells CATSNADTTDTQYF. CDR3 DNA: TGTGCCACCAGCAACGCGGACACCACAGATACGCAGTATTTT. Drawing the rest from reference TRBV15 and TRBJ2-3, the complete variable domain is DAMVIQNPRYQVTQFGKPVTLSCSQTLNHNVMYWYQQKSSQAPKLLFHYYDKDFNNEADTPDNFQSRRPNTSFCFLDIRSPGLGDTAMYLCATSNADTTDTQYFGPGTRLTVL.

This clone was detected only once. The DNA of the CDR3 is TGCGCCAGCAGCCAAGATATCAGGTTGGGAACTAATGAAAAACTGTTTTTT. Its protein product is CASSQDIRLGTNEKLFF. The chain recombines TRBV23-1 with TRBJ1-4; no reliable D call. TRBV23-1 is treated as an ORF (open reading frame) with a function not yet certain. V was clipped by 6 bases and J by 1 base, with 18 bases between them. The CDR3 loop spans 17 amino acids.

This clone was seen a few times. The V call is TRBV28, the J call TRBJ2-3; 7 nucleotides agree with TRBD2. The CDR3 has 17 amino acids. Unmatched junction bases numbered 16, after V lost 5 bases and J lost 5 bases. Germline lookup yields CDR1 MDHEN and CDR2 SYDVKM. CDR3 in DNA: TGTGCCAGCAGTCCCCTGGGCGGGAGACTCCTCGGAGATACGCAGTATTTT. Translation gives CASSPLGGRLLGDTQYF.